Described below is a single T cell receptor beta chain sequence and its context. Germline CDR1 SGHNT, CDR2 YENEEA. Deletions cut 0 bases from V and 13 bases from J, with 22 bases between. This CDR3 region has 15 residues. TCRdb's table, derived via immunoSEQ multiplex PCR, lists solely in-frame clones and lacks some. The sample consists of over 250,000 clones, about 88% of them appearing once. The sample comes from a study of blood T cell repertoires in COVID-19. Overall study: PBMCs, B-cell-depleted T cells, or T cells provided the cDNA or gDNA that made up the material.

Participants were aged about 18 to 100 years, lived in 20 to 30 US areas, and enrolled virtually. Grouping used clinical history reported by participants in a survey and questionnaire. Resolution of symptoms, clearance, or two negative PCRs was present in recovered Cohort 3 donors. This chain uses TRBV11-3 with TRBJ2-7, with a possible D match to TRBD1 (5 bases). The sequenced sample consisted of PBMCs or T cells enriched from blood (not recorded which). This sequence originates from a man in his 60s who had recovered from COVID-19. CDR3 amino acids: CASSLELLGTGVLYF. CDR3 sequence (DNA): TGTGCCAGCAGCTTAGAGCTACTGGGAACAGGAGTCTTATACTTC. The whole variable domain, filled in from reference TRBV11-3 and TRBJ2-7, reads EAGVVQSPRYKIIEKKQPVAFWCNPISGHNTLYWYLQNLGQGPELLIRYENEEAVDDSQLPKDRFSAERLKGVDSTLKIQPAELGDSAVYLCASSLELLGTGVLYFGPGTRLTVT.